Below are 25 T cell receptor beta chains sequenced from a single sample in a study of T cells in Graves' hyperthyroidism and ophthalmopathy. TCR beta CDR3 sequences were amplified from RNA transcripts. The HTBI primer set drove a first-round RT-PCR of the TCR CDR3. TCRdb used MiXCR to reprocess the multiplex PCR reads, holding one entry per CDR3 protein. This table has roughly 500,000 distinct CDR3 sequences, less than 25% appearing once. The sample taken for sequencing was blood. The receptor source for this set is a woman in her seventies with Graves' ophthalmopathy.

The chain combines TRBV6-1 with TRBJ2-4; 11 nucleotides align to TRBD2. The CDR3 sequence is 18 residues long. In germline, CDR1 is MNHNS, CDR2 SASEGT. V trimming: 6 bases; J trimming: 1 base; junction bases outside the gene matches: 11. This CDR3 is CASRLAGAFGGAKNIQYF. The CDR3 bases are TGTGCCAGCAGACTAGCGGGAGCTTTCGGAGGGGCCAAAAACATTCAGTACTTC.

This sequence joins TRBV7-2 and TRBJ2-2; possible D gene TRBD2, 6 bases. The CDR3 is made up of 15 amino acids. V was cut by 7 bases and J by 8 bases, with 20 bases left in between. In germline, CDR1 is SGHTA, CDR2 FQGNSA. Written as DNA, the CDR3 is TGTGCCAGCATCGAACCTAGGTGGGGAGGTGGGGAGCTGTTTTTT. Its translation: CASIEPRWGGGELFF. Full variable domain (rest looked up from reference TRBV7-2 and TRBJ2-2): GAGVSQSPSNKVTEKGKDVELRCDPISGHTALYWYRQSLGQGLEFLIYFQGNSAPDKSGLPSDRFSAERTGGSVSTLTIQRTQQEDSAVYLCASIEPRWGGGELFFGEGSRLTVL.

In this sample, this clonotype turned up a few times. The V gene is TRBV6-1, the J gene TRBJ2-2; 13 bases align to TRBD2. The germline V gene encodes CDR1 MNHNS and CDR2 SASEGT. V dropped 6 bases and J dropped 13; count of bases not matched to a gene: 11. This CDR3 is built from 15 residues. Here the CDR3 DNA reads TGTGCCAGCAGCCCCCTCGGGACTAGCGGGATGGTGCTGTTTTTT. Protein sequence: CASSPLGTSGMVLFF.

This clonotype was counted at least ten times. The chain has TRBV6-1 and TRBJ1-5; D remains ambiguous. Germline CDR1 reads MNHNS; CDR2 reads SASEGT. The CDR3 is 13 amino acids. The V end was cut by 8 bases, the J end by 6 bases, with 14 bases between. The CDR3 is CASARDRGQPQHF. The CDR3 region has the DNA TGTGCCAGCGCGAGGGATCGTGGTCAGCCCCAGCATTTT.

At least ten counts were recorded for this clonotype. V and J are TRBV11-2 and TRBJ2-3; TRBD1 matches 10 bases. The V gene's germline CDR1 is SGHAT and CDR2 FQNNGV. V lost 2 bases to trimming and J lost 3 bases; unmatched junction nucleotides: 5. The CDR3 has 16 amino acids. The CDR3 DNA reads TGTGCCAGCAGCTTATACCGGACAGGGGGTACAGATACGCAGTATTTT. As protein: CASSLYRTGGTDTQYF.

The rearrangement links TRBV24-1 to TRBJ1-2, with unresolved D. Per the germline V gene, CDR1 is KGHDR and CDR2 is SFDVKD. The V gene lost 1 base and the J gene lost 8 bases, with 16 bases spanning the gap. This CDR3 has 15 amino acids. CDR3 DNA: TGTGCCACCAGTGATTTATGGGCCCACTTCTTAGGCTACACCTTC. Translation gives CATSDLWAHFLGYTF.

Ten or more counts support this clonotype. The V and J genes are TRBV12-3 or TRBV12-4 and TRBJ2-5; D unresolved. V was clipped by 3 bases and J by 4 bases, with 12 bases between them. CDR3 length: 14 amino acids. CDR3 in DNA: TGTGCCAGCAGTTTCGTAGAGGTCGGAGAGACCCAGTACTTC. Its protein is CASSFVEVGETQYF.

This clonotype was recorded at least ten times. CDR3 amino acids: CASSMVGALCNQPQHF. CDR3 bases: TGTGCCAGCAGCATGGTGGGGGCTTTATGCAATCAGCCCCAGCATTTT. The V and J genes are TRBV7-3 and TRBJ1-5, with a possible D match to TRBD1 (6 bases). CDR1 SGHTA and CDR2 FQGTGA come from the germline V gene. Trimming removed 5 bases from V and 2 bases from J, with 16 bases in between. The CDR3 consists of 16 residues.

This clonotype was found a few times. This chain uses TRBV6-1 with TRBJ2-7, with D possibly matching TRBD1 (6 bases). Germline CDR1 and CDR2: MNHNS and SASEGT. The V and J ends lost 4 bases and 2 bases respectively, with 12 bases between them. This CDR3 has 14 amino acids. The DNA for the CDR3 is TGTGCCAGCAGTGCGCTACAGGGACCCTACGAGCAGTACTTC. This sequence encodes CASSALQGPYEQYF.

This clonotype came up a few times. The V gene is TRBV6-2 or TRBV6-3, the J gene TRBJ1-2; 7 nucleotides line up with TRBD1. V lost 0 bases, J lost 4 bases, and 2 bases stayed unmatched. Germline-derived CDR1 and CDR2 are MNHEY and SVGEGT. The CDR3 is 14 amino acids. The CDR3 DNA is TGTGCCAGCAGTTACTCGACAGGGCCCTATGGCTACACCTTC. Translated, it gives CASSYSTGPYGYTF.

The rearrangement uses TRBV4-2 and TRBJ1-5; D not resolved. The CDR3 is 13 residues long. Germline V gene data show CDR1 as LGHNA and CDR2 as YNFKEQ. V was shortened by 4 bases and J by 3 bases, with 7 bases between the two germline ends. The CDR3, as DNA: TGTGCCAGCAGCCCGACAAACAATCAGCCCCAGCATTTT. It translates to CASSPTNNQPQHF.

This clonotype has more than one count but fewer than ten. The rearrangement links TRBV18 to TRBJ1-5, with D perhaps TRBD1 (6 bases). V shed 5 bases and J shed 2 bases, with 7 bases lying between them. CDR1 and CDR2 (germline): KGHSH, LQKENI. The CDR3 runs 13 residues. CDR3 sequence reads: CASSAGGNQPQHF. In DNA, the CDR3 is TGTGCCAGCTCAGCAGGGGGCAATCAGCCCCAGCATTTT.

The gene calls are TRBV20-1 and TRBJ2-1, with D possibly matching TRBD2 (5 bases). Trimming took 0 bases from V and 2 from J, leaving 11 bases between them. This CDR3 contains 15 residues. CDR1 is DFQATT and CDR2 is SNEGSKA in the germline V gene (reference sequence). CDR3 coding DNA: TGCAGTGCTAGAGATAGGGAGACCCCCTACAATGAGCAGTTCTTC. Protein: CSARDRETPYNEQFF.

V gene TRBV7-3 combines with J gene TRBJ1-3, with 9 positions matching TRBD1. The CDR3 has 16 amino acids. The trim removed 5 bases at V and 1 base at J, leaving 6 bases unmatched. CDR1 is SGHTA, CDR2 FQGTGA, per germline. The CDR3 loop reads CASSETGGHSGNTIYF. The CDR3 bases are TGTGCCAGCAGCGAGACAGGGGGACATTCTGGAAACACCATATATTTT.

The rearrangement joins TRBV19 to TRBJ1-6; D is uncertain. Trimming shortened V by 2 bases and J by 6 bases, and 8 bases separated the two germline ends. The germline V gene encodes CDR1 LNHDA and CDR2 SQIVND (reference sequence). The CDR3 contains 14 residues. The CDR3 coding sequence is TGTGCCAGTAGTATAAAGGGATCTAATTCACCCCTCCACTTT. The encoded protein is CASSIKGSNSPLHF.

Ten or more counts support this clonotype. The V gene is TRBV2, the J gene TRBJ1-6; no clear D. This CDR3 spans 13 amino acids. CDR1 is SNHLY and CDR2 is FYNNEI in the germline V gene. Trimming removed 6 bases from V and 11 bases from J, with 14 bases in between. CDR3 coding DNA: TGTGCCAGCAGGGCCGTAGGTTCCGCACCCCTCCACTTT. Translated: CASRAVGSAPLHF.

CDR3 sequence (DNA): TGCAGTGCTAGTAGCAGCTTAATTCAATCCTATGGCTACACCTTC. Residues: CSASSSLIQSYGYTF. The J gene is TRBJ1-2, the V gene TRBV20-1; D call uncertain. CDR3 length: 15 residues. The V gene lost 3 bases and the J gene lost 4 bases, with 18 bases spanning the gap. Germline V gives CDR1 DFQATT, CDR2 SNEGSKA (reference sequence).

This clonotype was counted a few times. The J gene is TRBJ1-2, the V gene TRBV28; 7 nucleotides line up with TRBD1. Germline lookup yields CDR1 MDHEN and CDR2 SYDVKM. The CDR3 contains 12 residues. V was clipped by 7 bases and J by 7 bases; unmatched bases: 6. CDR3 sequence: CASKGGQTGYTF. CDR3 in DNA: TGTGCCAGCAAGGGGGGACAGACTGGCTACACCTTC.

This clonotype has only a few counts. The CDR3 sequence is CASSYIAGGAYEQYF. The CDR3 DNA follows: TGTGCCAGCAGTTACATCGCGGGAGGGGCCTACGAGCAGTACTTC. V is TRBV6-5 and J is TRBJ2-7, with TRBD2 matching over 9 bases. Trimming cost V 2 bases and J 2 bases; bases outside gene matches: 4. CDR1 is MNHEY, CDR2 SVGAGI, per germline. The CDR3 sequence is 15 residues long.

This clonotype was recorded only once. A much larger clone lies a single base off, so this may be a read error. The genes are TRBV9 and TRBJ2-3; D is ambiguous. The CDR3 length is 11 residues. The germline CDR1 and CDR2 sequences are SGDLS and YYNGEE. CDR3 DNA: TGTGCCAGCAGCGTAGAAGATGCGCAGTATTTT. Translated: CASSVEDAQYF.

A remark on this clonotype: This may be a read error, as it is one base from a much larger clone. The genes are TRBV7-2 and TRBJ2-1; 10 nucleotides line up with TRBD2. The CDR3 covers 15 residues. Germline V gene data show CDR1 as SGHTA and CDR2 as FQGNSA. CDR3 sequence (DNA): TGTGCCAGCAGCTTATCTAGCGGGAGTGGGAATGAGCGGTTCTTC. Protein: CASSLSSGSGNERFF.

This clonotype was recorded at least ten times. The rearrangement links TRBV7-2 to TRBJ2-5; D is ambiguous. Germline values: CDR1 SGHTA, CDR2 FQGNSA. V was trimmed by 5 bases and J by 2 bases, leaving 9 bases between them. The CDR3 is made up of 13 amino acids. Here the CDR3 reads CASSPIVQETQYF. The CDR3 DNA sequence: TGTGCCAGCAGCCCCATAGTACAAGAGACCCAGTACTTC. Full variable domain (rest looked up from reference TRBV7-2 and TRBJ2-5): GAGVSQSPSNKVTEKGKDVELRCDPISGHTALYWYRQSLGQGLEFLIYFQGNSAPDKSGLPSDRFSAERTGGSVSTLTIQRTQQEDSAVYLCASSPIVQETQYFGPGTRLLVL.

The CDR3 here is CASSASTSGRGDTQYF. The CDR3 bases are TGTGCCAGCAGCGCCTCGACTAGCGGGAGGGGAGATACGCAGTATTTT. J is TRBJ2-3 and V is TRBV9, with 14 bases that match TRBD2. The CDR3 runs to 16 residues. From germline, CDR1 is SGDLS and CDR2 YYNGEE. After removal of 3 bases from V and 5 bases from J, the junction contained 5 bases not matched to a gene.

The genes are TRBV6-1 and TRBJ2-3, with D perhaps assigned TRBD1 or TRBD2 (5 bases each). CDR1 is MNHNS, CDR2 SASEGT, per germline. Between the trimmed V and J ends, which lost 6 bases and 1 base, there was a span of 14 bases. This CDR3 has 15 amino acids. This CDR3 is CASSLGTPGTDTQYF. CDR3 nucleotides: TGTGCCAGCAGCCTCGGGACCCCGGGCACAGATACGCAGTATTTT.

This clonotype was found a few times. This chain links TRBV6-1 with TRBJ1-2; 7 bases align to TRBD1. Unmatched junction bases numbered 14, after V lost 6 bases and J lost 4 bases. There are 16 residues in the CDR3. Germline CDR1 is MNHNS and CDR2 is SASEGT. The CDR3 bases are TGTGCCAGCAGCCAAGGACAGGCCCAACTGGGCTATGGCTACACCTTC. It yields the protein CASSQGQAQLGYGYTF.